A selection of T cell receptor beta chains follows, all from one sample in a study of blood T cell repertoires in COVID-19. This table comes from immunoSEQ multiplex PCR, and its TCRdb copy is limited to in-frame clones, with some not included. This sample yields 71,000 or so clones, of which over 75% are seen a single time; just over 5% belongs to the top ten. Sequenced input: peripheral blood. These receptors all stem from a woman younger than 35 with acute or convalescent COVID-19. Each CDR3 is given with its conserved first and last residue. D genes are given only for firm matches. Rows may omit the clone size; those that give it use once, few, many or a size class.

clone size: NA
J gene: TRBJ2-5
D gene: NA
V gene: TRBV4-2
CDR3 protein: CASSQGGVQETQYF
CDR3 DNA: TGTGCCAGCAGCCAAGGCGGGGTACAAGAGACCCAGTACTTC

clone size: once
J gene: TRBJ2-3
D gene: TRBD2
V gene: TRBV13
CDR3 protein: CASSSPPGGGGTDTQYF
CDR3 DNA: TGTGCCAGCAGCTCCCCGCCAGGCGGGGGGGGCACAGATACGCAGTATTTT

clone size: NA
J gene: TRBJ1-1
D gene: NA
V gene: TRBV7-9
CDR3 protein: CASSYSGTEAFF
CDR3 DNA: TGTGCCAGCAGCTACTCGGGCACTGAAGCTTTCTTT

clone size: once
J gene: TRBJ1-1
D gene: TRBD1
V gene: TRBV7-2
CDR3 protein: CASSLTDRSARNTEAFF
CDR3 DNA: TGTGCCAGCAGCTTAACGGACAGGTCCGCACGGAACACTGAAGCTTTCTTT

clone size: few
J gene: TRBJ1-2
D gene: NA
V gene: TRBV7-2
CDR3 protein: CASSIREGSYGYTF
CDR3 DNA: TGTGCCAGCAGTATCAGGGAAGGGTCCTATGGCTACACCTTC

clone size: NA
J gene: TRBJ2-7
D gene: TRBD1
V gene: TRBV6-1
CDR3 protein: CASSEAPLTSTGSHYEQYF
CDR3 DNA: TGTGCCAGCAGTGAAGCGCCCCTGACTTCGACAGGGTCTCACTACGAGCAGTACTTC

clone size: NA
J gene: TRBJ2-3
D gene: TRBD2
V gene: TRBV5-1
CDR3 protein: CASSLGVAGRRDTQYF
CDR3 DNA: TGCGCCAGCAGCTTGGGGGTAGCGGGCAGACGAGATACGCAGTATTTT

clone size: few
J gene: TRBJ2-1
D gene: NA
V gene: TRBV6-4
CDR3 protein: CASKRVPWEDEQFF
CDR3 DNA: TGTGCCAGCAAAAGGGTTCCCTGGGAGGATGAGCAGTTCTTC

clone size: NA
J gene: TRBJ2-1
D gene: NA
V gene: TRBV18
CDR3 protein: CASSPSDEQFF
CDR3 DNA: TGTGCCAGCTCACCTTCGGATGAGCAGTTCTTC

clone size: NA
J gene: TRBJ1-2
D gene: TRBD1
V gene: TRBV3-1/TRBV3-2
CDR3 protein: CASRRTGGGGYTF
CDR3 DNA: TGTGCCAGCAGACGGACAGGGGGCGGGGGCTACACCTTC

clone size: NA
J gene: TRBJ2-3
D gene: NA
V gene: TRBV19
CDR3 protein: CASSSRERTPSTDTQYF
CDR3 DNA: TGTGCCAGTAGTTCTCGAGAGAGGACACCTAGCACAGATACGCAGTATTTT

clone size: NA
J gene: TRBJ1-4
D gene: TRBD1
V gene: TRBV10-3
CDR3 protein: CASGDREGEKLFF
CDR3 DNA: TGTGCATCGGGGGACAGGGAGGGTGAAAAACTGTTTTTT

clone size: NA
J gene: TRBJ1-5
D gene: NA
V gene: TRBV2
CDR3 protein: CASEIDNGNQPQHF
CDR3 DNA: TGTGCCAGCGAGATTGACAATGGCAATCAGCCCCAGCATTTT

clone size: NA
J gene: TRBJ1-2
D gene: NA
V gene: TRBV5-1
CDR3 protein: CASSLRGVEGYGYTF
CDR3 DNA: TGCGCCAGCAGCTTGCGCGGGGTAGAGGGTTATGGCTACACCTTC

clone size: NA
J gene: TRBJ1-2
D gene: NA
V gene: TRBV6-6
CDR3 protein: CASSRDLLGDYGYTF
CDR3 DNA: TGTGCCAGCAGCCGGGACTTACTAGGCGACTATGGCTACACCTTC

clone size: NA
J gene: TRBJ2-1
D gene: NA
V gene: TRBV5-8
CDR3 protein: CASSLYRGATDNEQFF
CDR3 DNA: TGTGCCAGCAGCTTATACCGGGGGGCCACGGACAATGAGCAGTTCTTC

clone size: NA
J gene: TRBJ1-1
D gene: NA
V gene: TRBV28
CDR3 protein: CASSGTVNTEAFF
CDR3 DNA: TGTGCCAGCAGTGGTACAGTAAACACTGAAGCTTTCTTT

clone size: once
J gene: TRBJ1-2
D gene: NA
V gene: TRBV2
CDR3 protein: CASSDRVYGYTF
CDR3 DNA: TGTGCCAGCAGTGACAGGGTCTATGGCTACACCTTC

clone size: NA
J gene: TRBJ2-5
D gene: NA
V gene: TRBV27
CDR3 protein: CATDSKTQYF
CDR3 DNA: TGTGCCACAGACTCAAAGACCCAGTACTTC

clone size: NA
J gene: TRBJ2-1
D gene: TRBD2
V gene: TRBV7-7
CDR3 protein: CASSKTAGTYNEQFF
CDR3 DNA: TGTGCCAGCAGCAAAACAGCGGGGACCTACAATGAGCAGTTCTTC

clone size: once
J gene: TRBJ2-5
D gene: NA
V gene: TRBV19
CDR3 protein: CASSNLAGGGGETQYF
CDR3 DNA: TGTGCCAGTAGTAACCTAGCCGGGGGAGGAGGCGAGACCCAGTACTTC

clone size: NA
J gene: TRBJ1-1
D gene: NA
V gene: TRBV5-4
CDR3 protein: CASSLVGALSAEAFF
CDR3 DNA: TGTGCCAGCAGCCTGGTAGGGGCATTAAGTGCTGAAGCTTTCTTT

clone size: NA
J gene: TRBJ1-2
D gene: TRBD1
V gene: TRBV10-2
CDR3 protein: CASRGQANYGYTF
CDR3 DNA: TGCGCCAGCAGAGGACAGGCTAACTATGGCTACACCTTC

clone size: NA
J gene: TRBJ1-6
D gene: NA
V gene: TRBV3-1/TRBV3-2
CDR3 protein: CASSSGTGFSYNSPLHF
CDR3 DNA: TGTGCCAGCAGCTCCGGAACAGGGTTCTCCTATAATTCACCCCTCCACTTT

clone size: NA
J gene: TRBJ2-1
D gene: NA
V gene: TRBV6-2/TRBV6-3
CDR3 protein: CASSYRLGMVNEQFF
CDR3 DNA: TGTGCCAGCAGTTACCGTCTGGGCATGGTCAATGAGCAGTTCTTC

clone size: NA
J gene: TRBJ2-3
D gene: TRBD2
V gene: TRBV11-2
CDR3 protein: CASSLVGASGNTDTQYF
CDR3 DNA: TGTGCCAGCAGCTTAGTGGGGGCTAGCGGGAATACAGATACGCAGTATTTT

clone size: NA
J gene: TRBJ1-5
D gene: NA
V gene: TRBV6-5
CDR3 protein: CASSAGADSNQPQHF
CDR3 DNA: TGTGCCAGCTCGGCAGGGGCCGACAGCAATCAGCCCCAGCATTTT

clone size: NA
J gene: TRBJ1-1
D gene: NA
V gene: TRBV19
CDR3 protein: CASIQNTEAFF
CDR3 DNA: TGTGCCAGTATACAGAACACTGAAGCTTTCTTT

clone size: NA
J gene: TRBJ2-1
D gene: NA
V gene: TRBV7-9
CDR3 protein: CASLAVYHNEQFF
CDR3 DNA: TGTGCCAGCTTAGCGGTTTACCACAATGAGCAGTTCTTC

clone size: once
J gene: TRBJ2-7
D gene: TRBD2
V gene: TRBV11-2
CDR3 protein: CASRAGLVSGQYF
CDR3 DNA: TGTGCCAGCAGGGCGGGACTAGTTTCTGGGCAGTACTTC

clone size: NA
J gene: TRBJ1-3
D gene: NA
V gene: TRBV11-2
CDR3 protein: CASSLSRVSGNTIYF
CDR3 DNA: TGTGCCAGCAGCTTAAGTCGGGTCTCTGGAAACACCATATATTTT

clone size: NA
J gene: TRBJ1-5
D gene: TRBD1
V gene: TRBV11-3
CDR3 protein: CASSFSLQGARNQPQHF
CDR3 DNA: TGTGCCAGCAGCTTCAGCCTACAGGGGGCGCGCAATCAGCCCCAGCATTTT

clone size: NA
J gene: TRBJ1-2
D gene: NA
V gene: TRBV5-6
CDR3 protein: CASSFSGLGLGYTF
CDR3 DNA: TGTGCCAGCAGCTTCTCGGGACTGGGGCTAGGCTACACCTTC

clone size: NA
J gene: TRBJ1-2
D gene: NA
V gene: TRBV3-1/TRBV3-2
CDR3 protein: CASSQLGTLHSGYGYTF
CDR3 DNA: TGTGCCAGCAGCCAGCTCGGGACTCTCCATTCGGGCTATGGCTACACCTTC

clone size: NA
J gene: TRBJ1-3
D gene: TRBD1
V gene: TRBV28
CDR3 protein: CASSTGQLGNTIYF
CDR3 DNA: TGTGCCAGCAGTACGGGACAGCTAGGAAACACCATATATTTT

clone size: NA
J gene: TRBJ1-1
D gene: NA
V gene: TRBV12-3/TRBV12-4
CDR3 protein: CASSFLSEAFF
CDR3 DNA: TGTGCCAGCAGTTTTCTCTCTGAAGCTTTCTTT

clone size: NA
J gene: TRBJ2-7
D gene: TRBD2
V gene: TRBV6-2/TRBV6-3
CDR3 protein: CASSPRTSGGFSYEQYF
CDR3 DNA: TGTGCCAGCAGTCCACGGACTAGCGGGGGGTTTTCCTACGAGCAGTACTTC